This entry concerns a single T cell receptor (beta chain). Its matching antigen is unknown. The immunoSEQ assay was v3.0, run at survey level. The table came from immunoSEQ multiplex PCR; TCRdb's copy has only in-frame clones and leaves some out. The table includes approximately 15,000 clones, approximately 83% detected once. The source of the sample is a study of long-term antiretroviral therapy in people with HIV. The study, taken as a whole, reports: It was observed that HIV repertoires exhibited narrower CDR3 length ranges than controls.

V was shortened by 5 bases and J by 5 bases, with 14 bases between the two germline ends. Germline CDR1 reads SEHNR; CDR2 reads FQNEAQ (reference sequence). The CDR3 spans 14 residues. This clonotype was sampled from a man in his forties with HIV. The chain joins TRBV7-9 to TRBJ2-3; no firm D call. The starting material was unsorted PBMCs, obtained just before starting antiretroviral therapy. In DNA, the CDR3 is TGTGCCAGCAGCCCCCCCCCAGTGGGAGATACGCAGTATTTT. This gives the protein CASSPPPVGDTQYF.